These T cell receptor beta chains were read from a single sample in a study of patients and donors after allogeneic stem cell transplantation. A single record per CDR3 protein comes from TCRdb applying MiXCR to the RT-PCR reads. The top ten hold about 30% of the sample, which has roughly 180,000 distinct CDR3 sequences, around two fifths seen once. Sequences were obtained from blood, either unsorted or a sorted T cell fraction (not recorded which). These receptors originate from a human donor who was either an allogeneic HSCT recipient or a stem cell or donor lymphocyte infusion donor (not recorded which). It is not recorded whose cells these are; they may come from a transplant donor. CDR3s include the opening cysteine and the closing phenylalanine or tryptophan. Fields, in order: clone size, J gene, V gene, D gene, CDR3 protein, CDR3 DNA. D genes are given only for firm matches. Rows give clone size only sometimes, using once, few, many, or a class for an expanded clone.

clone_size: NA
j_call: TRBJ1-5
v_call: TRBV9
d_call: NA
cdr3_aa: CASSVGGSNQPQHF
cdr3_nt: TGTGCCAGCAGCGTAGGCGGTAGCAATCAGCCCCAGCATTTT

clone_size: few
j_call: TRBJ1-2
v_call: TRBV11-2
d_call: TRBD1
cdr3_aa: CASSSGTGHAGYTF
cdr3_nt: TGTGCCAGCAGCTCCGGGACAGGGCACGCTGGCTACACCTTC

clone_size: NA
j_call: TRBJ2-7
v_call: TRBV28
d_call: NA
cdr3_aa: CASSLADLEGGEQYF
cdr3_nt: TGTGCCAGCAGTTTAGCGGACTTAGAAGGTGGCGAGCAGTACTTC

clone_size: NA
j_call: TRBJ2-5
v_call: TRBV15
d_call: NA
cdr3_aa: CATSSQETQYF
cdr3_nt: TGTGCCACCAGCTCCCAAGAGACCCAGTACTTC

clone_size: few
j_call: TRBJ2-7
v_call: TRBV5-1
d_call: TRBD2
cdr3_aa: CASNSGRERYEQYF
cdr3_nt: TGCGCCAGCAATAGCGGGAGGGAACGTTACGAGCAGTACTTC

clone_size: few
j_call: TRBJ1-2
v_call: TRBV29-1
d_call: TRBD1
cdr3_aa: CSVEEGSRDRGRGYTF
cdr3_nt: TGCAGCGTTGAAGAGGGATCCCGGGACAGGGGCCGTGGCTACACCTTC

clone_size: NA
j_call: TRBJ2-3
v_call: TRBV12-3/TRBV12-4
d_call: NA
cdr3_aa: CASSLSRSDTQYF
cdr3_nt: TGTGCCAGCAGTTTATCCCGGTCAGATACGCAGTATTTT

clone_size: NA
j_call: TRBJ2-5
v_call: TRBV6-1
d_call: NA
cdr3_aa: CASSEFLETQYF
cdr3_nt: TGTGCCAGCAGTGAATTTCTAGAGACCCAGTACTTC

clone_size: many
j_call: TRBJ1-2
v_call: TRBV3-1
d_call: NA
cdr3_aa: CASSQDGTPFNYGYTF
cdr3_nt: TGTGCCAGCAGCCAAGATGGGACACCCTTCAACTATGGCTACACCTTC

clone_size: few
j_call: TRBJ2-1
v_call: TRBV7-2
d_call: NA
cdr3_aa: CASSLTAGTYNEQFF
cdr3_nt: TGTGCCAGCAGCTTAACAGCCGGGACCTACAATGAGCAGTTCTTC

clone_size: NA
j_call: TRBJ1-1
v_call: TRBV7-7
d_call: TRBD1
cdr3_aa: CASSLPQDRGQATEAFF
cdr3_nt: TGTGCTAGCAGCCTGCCTCAGGACAGGGGGCAGGCCACTGAAGCTTTCTTT

clone_size: NA
j_call: TRBJ1-4
v_call: TRBV28
d_call: NA
cdr3_aa: CASMVRTNEKLFF
cdr3_nt: TGTGCCAGCATGGTCAGAACTAATGAAAAACTGTTTTTT

clone_size: NA
j_call: TRBJ1-5
v_call: TRBV24-1
d_call: NA
cdr3_aa: CATSDPGTNQPQHF
cdr3_nt: TGTGCCACCAGTGACCCAGGGACTAATCAGCCCCAGCATTTT

clone_size: NA
j_call: TRBJ2-2
v_call: TRBV2
d_call: NA
cdr3_aa: CASSEAPGQLVGELFF
cdr3_nt: TGTGCCAGCAGTGAAGCCCCGGGGCAGCTAGTAGGGGAGCTGTTTTTT

clone_size: NA
j_call: TRBJ2-7
v_call: TRBV6-5
d_call: TRBD1
cdr3_aa: CASSNASWTGTAYEQYF
cdr3_nt: TGTGCCAGCAGTAACGCTTCATGGACAGGGACTGCCTACGAGCAGTACTTC

clone_size: few
j_call: TRBJ1-1
v_call: TRBV7-3
d_call: TRBD1
cdr3_aa: CASSLTGTGNTEAFF
cdr3_nt: TGTGCCAGCAGTTTGACCGGGACAGGGAACACTGAAGCTTTCTTT

clone_size: NA
j_call: TRBJ1-1
v_call: TRBV11-2
d_call: NA
cdr3_aa: CASSPLRTVTEAFF
cdr3_nt: TGTGCCAGCAGCCCCTTGCGGACAGTCACTGAAGCTTTCTTT

clone_size: NA
j_call: TRBJ1-1
v_call: TRBV19
d_call: TRBD1
cdr3_aa: CASSIQQGTEAFF
cdr3_nt: TGTGCCAGTAGTATCCAACAGGGGACTGAAGCTTTCTTT

clone_size: NA
j_call: TRBJ2-3
v_call: TRBV2
d_call: NA
cdr3_aa: CASSEEGHPDTQYF
cdr3_nt: TGTGCCAGCAGCGAGGAGGGACACCCAGATACGCAGTATTTT

clone_size: NA
j_call: TRBJ2-7
v_call: TRBV5-1
d_call: NA
cdr3_aa: CASSPLQLGSYEQYF
cdr3_nt: TGCGCCAGCAGCCCCCTACAACTAGGGTCGTACGAGCAGTACTTC

clone_size: NA
j_call: TRBJ1-6
v_call: TRBV10-3
d_call: NA
cdr3_aa: CAISLYPFNSPLHF
cdr3_nt: TGTGCCATCAGTCTATACCCCTTCAATTCACCCCTCCACTTT

clone_size: few
j_call: TRBJ2-7
v_call: TRBV18
d_call: NA
cdr3_aa: CASSHGGEGTYEQYF
cdr3_nt: TGTGCCAGCTCACATGGAGGGGAAGGTACCTACGAGCAGTACTTC

clone_size: few
j_call: TRBJ1-4
v_call: TRBV28
d_call: TRBD1
cdr3_aa: CASRSTGGNEKLFF
cdr3_nt: TGTGCCAGCAGATCGACAGGGGGGAATGAAAAACTGTTTTTT

clone_size: NA
j_call: TRBJ2-5
v_call: TRBV29-1
d_call: NA
cdr3_aa: CSVEEGNSAQETQYF
cdr3_nt: TGCAGCGTTGAAGAAGGTAACAGCGCGCAAGAGACCCAGTACTTC

clone_size: few
j_call: TRBJ2-1
v_call: TRBV5-1
d_call: TRBD2
cdr3_aa: CASSLELAAYNEQFF
cdr3_nt: TGCGCCAGCAGCTTGGAGCTAGCGGCCTACAATGAGCAGTTCTTC

clone_size: NA
j_call: TRBJ1-1
v_call: TRBV6-6
d_call: NA
cdr3_aa: CASSPSVMNTEAFF
cdr3_nt: TGTGCCAGCAGCCCAAGCGTTATGAACACTGAAGCTTTCTTT